The clone carrying this TCR beta chain has only one observation. RNA extraction gave at least 5.5 micrograms of total RNA per sample. The second PCR ran about 6 to 12 cycles with a sample-barcoded 5' primer and J-beta primers. TCRdb ran MiXCR on the 5' RACE reads and lists one entry per CDR3 protein. Of more than 600,000 distinct CDR3 sequences in the sample, around 25% are singletons; the top ten hold 9.4%. The data were taken from a study of blood T cells in healthy people across ages. CDR3 length: 18 amino acids. With 10 bases clipped from V and 1 base from J, the junction kept 21 bases outside the gene matches. Germline CDR1 and CDR2: ENHRY and SYGVKD. The same sample was also used in a study of T cells of mothers and their children.

The chain links TRBV10-3 to TRBJ2-5, with 7 bases that match TRBD2. Sequenced: blood. The clonotype originates from a boy under 18 in good health. The CDR3 nucleotides read TGTGCCACTAAAGGGGAACATCGGGACTACCCAATCCAAGAGACCCAGTACTTC. Amino acid sequence: CATKGEHRDYPIQETQYF.